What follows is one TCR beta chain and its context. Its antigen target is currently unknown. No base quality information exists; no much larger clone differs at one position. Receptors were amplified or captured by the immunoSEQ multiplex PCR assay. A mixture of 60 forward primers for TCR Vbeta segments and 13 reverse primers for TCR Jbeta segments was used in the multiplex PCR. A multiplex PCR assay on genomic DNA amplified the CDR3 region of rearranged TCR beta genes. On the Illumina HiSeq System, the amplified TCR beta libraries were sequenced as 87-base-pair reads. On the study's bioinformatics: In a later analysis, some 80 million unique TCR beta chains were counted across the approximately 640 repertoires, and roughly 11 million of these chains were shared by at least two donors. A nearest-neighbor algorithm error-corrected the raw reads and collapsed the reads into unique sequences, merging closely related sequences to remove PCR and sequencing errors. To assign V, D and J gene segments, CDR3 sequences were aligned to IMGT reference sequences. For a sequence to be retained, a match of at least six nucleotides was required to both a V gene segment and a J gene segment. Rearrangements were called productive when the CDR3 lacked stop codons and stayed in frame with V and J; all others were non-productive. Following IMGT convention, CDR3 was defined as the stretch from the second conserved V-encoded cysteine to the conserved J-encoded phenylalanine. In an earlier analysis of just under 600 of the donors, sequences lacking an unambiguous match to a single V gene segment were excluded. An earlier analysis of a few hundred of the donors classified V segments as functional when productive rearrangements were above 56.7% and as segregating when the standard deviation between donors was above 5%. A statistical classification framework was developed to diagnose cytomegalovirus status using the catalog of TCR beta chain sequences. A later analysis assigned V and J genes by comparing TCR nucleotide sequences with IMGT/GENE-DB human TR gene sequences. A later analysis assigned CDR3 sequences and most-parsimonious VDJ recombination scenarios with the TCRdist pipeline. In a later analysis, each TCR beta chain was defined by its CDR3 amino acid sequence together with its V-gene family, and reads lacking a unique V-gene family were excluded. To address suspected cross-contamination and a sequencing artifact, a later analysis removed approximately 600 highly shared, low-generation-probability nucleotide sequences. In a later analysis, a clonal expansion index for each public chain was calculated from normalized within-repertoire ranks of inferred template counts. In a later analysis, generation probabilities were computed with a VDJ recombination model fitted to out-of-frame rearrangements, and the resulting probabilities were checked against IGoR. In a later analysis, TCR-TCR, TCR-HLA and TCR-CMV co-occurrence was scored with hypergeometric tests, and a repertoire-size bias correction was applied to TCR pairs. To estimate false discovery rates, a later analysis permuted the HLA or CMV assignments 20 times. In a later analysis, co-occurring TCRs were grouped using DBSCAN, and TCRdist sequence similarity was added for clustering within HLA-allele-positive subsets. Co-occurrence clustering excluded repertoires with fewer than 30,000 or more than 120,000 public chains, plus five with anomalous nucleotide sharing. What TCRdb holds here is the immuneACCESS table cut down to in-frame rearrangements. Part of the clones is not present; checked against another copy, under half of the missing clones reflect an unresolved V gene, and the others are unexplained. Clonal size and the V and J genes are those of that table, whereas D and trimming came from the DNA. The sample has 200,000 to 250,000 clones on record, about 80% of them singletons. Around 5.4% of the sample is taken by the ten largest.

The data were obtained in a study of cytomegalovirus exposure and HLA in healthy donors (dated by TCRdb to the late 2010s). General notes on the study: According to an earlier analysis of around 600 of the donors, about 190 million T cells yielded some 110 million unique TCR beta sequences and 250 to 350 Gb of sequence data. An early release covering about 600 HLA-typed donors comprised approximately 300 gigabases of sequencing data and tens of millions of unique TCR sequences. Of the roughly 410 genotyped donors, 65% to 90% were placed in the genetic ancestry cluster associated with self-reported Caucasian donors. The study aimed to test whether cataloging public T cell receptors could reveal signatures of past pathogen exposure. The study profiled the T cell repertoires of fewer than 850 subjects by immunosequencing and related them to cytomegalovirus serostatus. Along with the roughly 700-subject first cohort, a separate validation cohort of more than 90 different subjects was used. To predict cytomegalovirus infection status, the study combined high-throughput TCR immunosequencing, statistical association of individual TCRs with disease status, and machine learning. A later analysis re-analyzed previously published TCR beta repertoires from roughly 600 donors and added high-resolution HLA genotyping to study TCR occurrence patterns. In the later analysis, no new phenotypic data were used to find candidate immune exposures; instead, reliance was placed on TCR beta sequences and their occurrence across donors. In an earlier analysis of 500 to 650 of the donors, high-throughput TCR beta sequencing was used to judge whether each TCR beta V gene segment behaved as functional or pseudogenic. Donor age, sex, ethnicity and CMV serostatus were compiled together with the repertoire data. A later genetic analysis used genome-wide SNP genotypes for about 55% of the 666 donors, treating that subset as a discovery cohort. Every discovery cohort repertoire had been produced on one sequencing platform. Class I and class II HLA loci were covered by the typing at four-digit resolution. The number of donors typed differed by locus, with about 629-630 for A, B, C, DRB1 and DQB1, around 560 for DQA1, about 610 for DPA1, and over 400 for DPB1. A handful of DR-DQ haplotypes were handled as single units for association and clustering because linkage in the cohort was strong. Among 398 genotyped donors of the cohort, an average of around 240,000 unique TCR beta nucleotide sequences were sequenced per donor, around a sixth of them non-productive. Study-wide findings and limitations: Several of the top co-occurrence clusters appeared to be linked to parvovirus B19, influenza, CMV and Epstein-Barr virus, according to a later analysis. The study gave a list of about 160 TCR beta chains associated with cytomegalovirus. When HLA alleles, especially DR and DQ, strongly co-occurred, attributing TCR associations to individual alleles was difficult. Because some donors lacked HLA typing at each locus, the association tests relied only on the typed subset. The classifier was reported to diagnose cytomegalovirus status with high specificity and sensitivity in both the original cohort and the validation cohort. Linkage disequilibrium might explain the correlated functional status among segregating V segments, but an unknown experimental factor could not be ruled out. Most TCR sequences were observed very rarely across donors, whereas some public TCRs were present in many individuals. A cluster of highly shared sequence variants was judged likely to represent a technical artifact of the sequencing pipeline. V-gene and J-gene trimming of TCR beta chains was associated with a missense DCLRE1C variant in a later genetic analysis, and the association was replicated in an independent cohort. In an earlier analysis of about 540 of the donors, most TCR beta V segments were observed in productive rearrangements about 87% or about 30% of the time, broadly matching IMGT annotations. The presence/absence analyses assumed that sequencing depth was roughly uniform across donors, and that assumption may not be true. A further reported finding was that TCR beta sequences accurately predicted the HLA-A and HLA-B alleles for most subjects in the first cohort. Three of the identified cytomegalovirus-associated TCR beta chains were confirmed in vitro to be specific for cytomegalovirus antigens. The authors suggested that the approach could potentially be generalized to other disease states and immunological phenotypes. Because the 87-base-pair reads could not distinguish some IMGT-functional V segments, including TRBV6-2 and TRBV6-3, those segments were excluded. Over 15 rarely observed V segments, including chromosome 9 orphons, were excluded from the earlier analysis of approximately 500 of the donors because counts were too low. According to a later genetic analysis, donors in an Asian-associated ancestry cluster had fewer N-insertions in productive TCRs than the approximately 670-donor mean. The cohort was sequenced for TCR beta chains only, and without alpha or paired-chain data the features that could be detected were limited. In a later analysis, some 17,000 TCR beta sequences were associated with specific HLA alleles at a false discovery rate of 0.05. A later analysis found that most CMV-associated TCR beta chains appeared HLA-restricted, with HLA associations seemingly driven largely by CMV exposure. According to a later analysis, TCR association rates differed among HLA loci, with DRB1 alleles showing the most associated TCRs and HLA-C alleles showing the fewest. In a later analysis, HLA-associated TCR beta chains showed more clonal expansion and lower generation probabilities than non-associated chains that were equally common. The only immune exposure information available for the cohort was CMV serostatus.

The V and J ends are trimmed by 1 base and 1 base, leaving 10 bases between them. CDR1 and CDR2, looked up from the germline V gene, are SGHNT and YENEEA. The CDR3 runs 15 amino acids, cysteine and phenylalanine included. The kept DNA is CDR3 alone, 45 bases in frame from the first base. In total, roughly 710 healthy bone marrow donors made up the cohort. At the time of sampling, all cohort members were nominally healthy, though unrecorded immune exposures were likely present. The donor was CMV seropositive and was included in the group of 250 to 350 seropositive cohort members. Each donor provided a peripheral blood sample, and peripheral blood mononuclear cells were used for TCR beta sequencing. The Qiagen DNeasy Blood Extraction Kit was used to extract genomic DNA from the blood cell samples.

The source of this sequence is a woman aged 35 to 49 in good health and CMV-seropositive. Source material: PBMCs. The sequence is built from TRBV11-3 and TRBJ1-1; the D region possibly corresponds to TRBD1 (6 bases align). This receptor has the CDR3 CASSLGVGANTEAFF. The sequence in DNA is TGTGCCAGCAGCTTAGGGGTGGGGGCGAACACTGAAGCTTTCTTT.